These 26 T cell receptor beta chains share one sample of origin, sequenced in a study of T cells in Graves' hyperthyroidism and ophthalmopathy. The TCR beta CDR3 regions underwent amplification using RNA transcripts as the source. The TCR CDR3 first-round RT-PCR relied on the HTBI primer set. MiXCR was run by TCRdb on the multiplex PCR reads, yielding one entry per CDR3 protein. The sample yields 250,000 or so distinct CDR3 sequences, roughly 15% seen once. The sequenced sample consisted of blood. The receptors shown here come from a woman aged 50 to 60 with Graves' hyperthyroidism that later progressed to Graves' ophthalmopathy.

This clonotype was counted at least ten times. CDR3 in DNA: TGTGCCAGCAGCGAAATTGGGCGCTACGAGCAGTACTTC. Encoded protein: CASSEIGRYEQYF. The genes are TRBV11-2 and TRBJ2-7; D ambiguous. The length of the CDR3 is 13 residues. The ends were cut back, 5 bases at V and 3 bases at J, with 11 bases in the middle. Germline lookup yields CDR1 SGHAT and CDR2 FQNNGV.

This clonotype has just a few counts. A read error may be the cause here, since a much bigger clone is one base away. CDR3 loop: CASRSRVGPQHF. The CDR3 region has the DNA TGTGCCAGCAGGAGCAGGGTTGGGCCCCAGCATTTT. V gene TRBV28 combines with J gene TRBJ1-5; possible D gene TRBD1, 5 bases. Per the germline V gene, CDR1 is MDHEN and CDR2 is SYDVKM. The CDR3 loop spans 12 amino acids. With 6 bases removed from V and 9 bases from J, the gap between germline ends came to 12 bases.

The V and J genes are TRBV14 and TRBJ2-2; D is perhaps TRBD2 (7 bases). The germline V and J ends were trimmed by 1 base and 7 bases, with 16 bases remaining between them. The CDR3 consists of 16 residues. Per the germline V gene, CDR1 is SGHDN and CDR2 is FVKESK. In DNA form, the CDR3 reads TGTGCCAGCAGCCAAGCATGGGGGCGGGAGAGCGGGGAGCTGTTTTTT. Protein product: CASSQAWGRESGELFF.

This clonotype was seen ten or more times. The rearrangement joins TRBV28 to TRBJ1-5; D is perhaps TRBD1 (6 bases). V shed 3 bases and J shed 2 bases, with 14 bases lying between them. CDR3 length: 16 residues. The germline V gene has CDR1 MDHEN and CDR2 SYDVKM. Here the CDR3 reads CASSFLGGPGNQPQHF. The CDR3 nucleotides are TGTGCCAGCAGTTTCTTGGGGGGCCCGGGCAATCAGCCCCAGCATTTT.

This clonotype was seen many times. The J gene is TRBJ2-1, the V gene TRBV20-1; TRBD2 aligns across 12 bases. J was trimmed by 10 bases and V by 3 bases; bases with no gene match: 10. Germline CDR1 and CDR2: DFQATT and SNEGSKA (reference sequence). This CDR3 has 15 amino acids. CDR3 residues: CSASGGLAGLREQFF. CDR3 nucleotides: TGCAGTGCTAGTGGTGGACTAGCGGGACTAAGGGAGCAGTTCTTC.

This clonotype was detected many times. The genes are TRBV2 and TRBJ2-7; TRBD1 matches 7 bases. The CDR3 consists of 15 residues. V lost 1 base and J lost 0; bases outside the gene matches: 3. CDR1 and CDR2 from the germline V gene are SNHLY and FYNNEI. The CDR3 DNA follows: TGTGCCAGCAGTGAAGGTAGGGGGCGCTCCTACGAGCAGTACTTC. It specifies CASSEGRGRSYEQYF. Together with reference TRBV2 and TRBJ2-7, the CDR3 gives the full variable domain: EPEVTQTPSHQVTQMGQEVILRCVPISNHLYFYWYRQILGQKVEFLVSFYNNEISEKSEIFDDQFSVERPDGSNFTLKIRSTKLEDSAMYFCASSEGRGRSYEQYFGPGTRLTVT.

This clonotype was seen at least ten times. This chain joins TRBV29-1 and TRBJ2-7; 7 nucleotides agree with TRBD1. Unmatched junction bases numbered 1, after V lost 5 bases and J lost 0 bases. Looked up from germline, CDR1 is SQVTM and CDR2 is ANQGSEA. CDR3 size: 12 residues. CDR3 bases: TGCAGCGTTCGACAGGGCTCCTACGAGCAGTACTTC. It translates to CSVRQGSYEQYF.

This chain connects TRBV4-1 to TRBJ2-7; D is uncertain. Trimming took off 0 bases at V and 0 bases at J, with 12 bases between the two ends. The germline CDR1 and CDR2 sequences are MGHRA and YSYEKL. The CDR3 is 16 amino acids. The CDR3 loop reads CASSQDSWGSSYEQYF. DNA for the CDR3: TGCGCCAGCAGCCAAGACTCATGGGGAAGCTCCTACGAGCAGTACTTC.

There are many counts of this clonotype. The chain is built from TRBV12-3 or TRBV12-4 and TRBJ1-1, with D possibly TRBD1 on 6 matching bases. Trimming shortened V by 6 bases and J by 7 bases, and 15 bases separated the two germline ends. This CDR3 contains 13 residues. The CDR3 DNA reads as TGTGCCAGCAGAGATGACAGGTCGGGTGAAGCTTTCTTT. Its translation: CASRDDRSGEAFF.

This clonotype was detected ten times or more. V is TRBV18 and J is TRBJ1-3; D is unclear. The germline CDR1 and CDR2 sequences are KGHSH and LQKENI. The V end lost 3 bases, the J end lost 0 bases, and 15 bases lay between the germline ends. This CDR3 is 17 amino acids long. The CDR3, as DNA: TGTGCCAGCTCACCGCAATCTCCAGTGGGCTCTGGAAACACCATATATTTT. Protein: CASSPQSPVGSGNTIYF.

The chain recombines TRBV7-3 with TRBJ1-2, with a weak D call TRBD1 (5 bases). This CDR3 contains 13 residues. V lost 0 bases and J 3 bases, leaving 5 bases between the germline ends. The V gene's germline CDR1 is SGHTA and CDR2 FQGTGA. The CDR3 nucleotides read TGTGCCAGCAGCTTAACACAGGACTATGGCTACACCTTC. Translated: CASSLTQDYGYTF.

The table lists this clonotype with many counts. The chain has TRBV12-3 or TRBV12-4 and TRBJ2-1; tentatively, D is TRBD2 (6 bases). V shed 9 bases and J shed 10 bases, with 19 bases lying between them. There are 13 residues in the CDR3. The CDR3 nucleotides read TGTGCCAGTAAGCCGGGACCACGGGGGGAGCAGTTCTTC. This encodes CASKPGPRGEQFF.

This clonotype was observed at least ten times. The rearrangement uses TRBV30 and TRBJ2-1, with 13 bases that match TRBD2. The CDR3 totals 14 residues. Losses at the gene ends were 1 base for V and 10 bases for J; bases not matched to a gene: 4. CDR1 GTSNPN and CDR2 SVGIG come from the germline V gene (reference sequence). The CDR3 spells CAWSAGLAGREQFF. The CDR3 DNA reads as TGTGCCTGGAGTGCGGGACTAGCGGGACGAGAGCAGTTCTTC. The whole variable domain, remainder taken from reference TRBV30 and TRBJ2-1, is SQTIHQWPATLVQPVGSPLSLECTVEGTSNPNLYWYRQAAGRGLQLLFYSVGIGQISSEVPQNLSASRPQDRQFILSSKKLLLSDSGFYLCAWSAGLAGREQFFGPGTRLTVL.

This clonotype was picked up many times. This chain links TRBV6-1 with TRBJ1-1; D gene unclear. Between the trimmed V and J ends, which lost 7 bases and 4 bases, there was a span of 13 bases. Germline V CDR1 and CDR2: MNHNS, SASEGT. This CDR3 comprises 13 residues. The CDR3 loop reads CASMTTGITEAFF. The CDR3 DNA reads as TGTGCCAGCATGACCACGGGGATCACTGAAGCTTTCTTT.

This clonotype was picked up many times. This chain links TRBV12-3 or TRBV12-4 with TRBJ2-1; TRBD2 matches 9 bases. V shed 8 bases, J shed 9 bases, and the junction held 8 bases outside the gene matches. This CDR3 region has 13 residues. Here the CDR3 DNA reads TGTGCCAGCTCATCGGCGGGAGGGGGTGAGCAGTTCTTC. It yields the protein CASSSAGGGEQFF.

In this sample, this clonotype turned up many times. This chain joins TRBV5-1 and TRBJ1-3; D is unresolved. CDR3 length equals 16 residues. The germline V gene has CDR1 SGHRS and CDR2 YFSETQ. The germline V and J ends were trimmed by 1 base and 0 bases, with 11 bases remaining between them. The CDR3 here is CASSLNPAPSGNTIYF. CDR3 nucleotides: TGCGCCAGCAGCTTGAATCCAGCTCCCTCTGGAAACACCATATATTTT.

This clonotype has ten or more counts. The chain is built from TRBV2 and TRBJ1-1, with TRBD1 as a possible D gene (6 bases). The germline V gene has CDR1 SNHLY and CDR2 FYNNEI. The CDR3 contains 13 residues. The V end lost 11 bases, the J end lost 1 base, and 14 bases lay between the germline ends. The CDR3 loop reads CALPMGANTEAFF. CDR3 sequence (DNA): TGTGCCCTCCCCATGGGGGCGAACACTGAAGCTTTCTTT.

This clonotype was observed a handful of times. The CDR3 spells CASSQARGTDTQYF. The CDR3 bases are TGTGCCAGCAGTCAGGCCAGGGGGACAGATACGCAGTATTTT. V and J are TRBV28 and TRBJ2-3, with TRBD1 matching over 7 bases. Germline assignment: CDR1 MDHEN and CDR2 SYDVKM. The V and J ends lost 5 bases and 3 bases, in that order; junction bases with no gene match: 5. The CDR3 length is 14 residues. The full variable domain, completed using reference TRBV28 and TRBJ2-3, is DVKVTQSSRYLVKRTGEKVFLECVQDMDHENMFWYRQDPGLGLRLIYFSYDVKMKEKGDIPEGYSVSREKKERFSLILESASTNQTSMYLCASSQARGTDTQYFGPGTRLTVL.

The chain recombines TRBV4-1 with TRBJ2-5, with 11 bases lining up with TRBD2. CDR3 length: 19 residues. After removal of 0 bases from V and 5 bases from J, the junction contained 14 bases not matched to a gene. Germline V gene data show CDR1 as MGHRA and CDR2 as YSYEKL. The CDR3 sequence: CASSQDRLSLAGDPETQYF. Written as DNA, the CDR3 is TGCGCCAGCAGCCAAGATAGGTTGTCACTAGCGGGAGACCCCGAGACCCAGTACTTC.

This clonotype was seen repeatedly, ten times or more. The genes are TRBV20-1 and TRBJ2-3; TRBD2 matches 8 bases. The CDR3 sequence is 15 residues long. CDR1 is DFQATT and CDR2 is SNEGSKA in the germline V gene (reference sequence). V lost 1 base, J lost 2 bases, and 5 bases stayed unmatched. In DNA form, the CDR3 reads TGCAGTGCTAGAGGGGAAGCGGGAGTCACAGATACGCAGTATTTT. Its translation is CSARGEAGVTDTQYF.

This clonotype was detected only a few times. The chain joins TRBV5-1 to TRBJ1-3, with D tentatively TRBD1 (6 bases). The CDR3 runs 16 residues. Germline V gene data show CDR1 as SGHRS and CDR2 as YFSETQ. The V end was cut by 0 bases, the J end by 3 bases, with 13 bases between. The CDR3 is CASSLGVRGGGNTIYF. The CDR3 nucleotides read TGCGCCAGCAGCTTGGGTGTCAGGGGCGGTGGAAACACCATATATTTT.

Points on this clonotype: A single base separates this from a much larger clone, so it may be a read error. V gene TRBV20-1 combines with J gene TRBJ2-7; D uncertain. CDR3 length: 13 amino acids. Germline V gene sequence: CDR1 DFQATT, CDR2 SNEGSKA (reference sequence). The germline V and J ends were trimmed by 6 bases and 2 bases, with 14 bases remaining between them. CDR3 coding DNA: TGCAGTGCCCTCCGTACGGTCCCCTACGAGCAGTACTTC. Encoded protein: CSALRTVPYEQYF.

As to this clonotype: Just one base apart from a much larger clone, this may be a read error. The genes are TRBV28 and TRBJ1-1; no firm D call. Germline V lookup: CDR1 MDHEN, CDR2 SYDVKM. Trimming cost V 6 bases and J 9 bases, with 11 bases left between them. This CDR3 is built from 11 residues. The CDR3 loop is CASRLGPKAFF. The CDR3 region has the DNA TGTGCCAGCAGATTAGGCCCGAAAGCTTTCTTT.

This clonotype was counted ten times or more. The chain links TRBV6-1 to TRBJ1-5, with D possibly matching TRBD1 (6 bases). Germline V CDR1 and CDR2: MNHNS, SASEGT. The V end was cut by 6 bases, the J end by 5 bases, with 11 bases between. The CDR3 runs 13 residues. In DNA form, the CDR3 reads TGTGCCAGCAGGACAGGCTATGATCAGCCCCAGCATTTT. As protein: CASRTGYDQPQHF.

In this sample, this clonotype turned up many times. The V and J genes are TRBV7-9 and TRBJ2-3, with 11 bases aligning to TRBD2. The CDR3 is 17 amino acids. Germline V lookup: CDR1 SEHNR, CDR2 FQNEAQ (reference sequence). Trimming removed 4 bases from V and 2 bases from J; junction bases left unmatched: 8. The CDR3 nucleotides are TGTGCCAGCAGCTACCCATTGACTAGCGGGATCACAGATACGCAGTATTTT. Its protein is CASSYPLTSGITDTQYF.

The chain links TRBV10-1 to TRBJ1-2; D ambiguous. Trimming stripped 5 bases from V and 2 bases from J, with 9 bases between. The CDR3 is made up of 13 amino acids. The germline V gene has CDR1 WNHNN and CDR2 SYGVQD (reference sequence). The CDR3 DNA follows: TGCGCCAGCAGTCGTGAAACAAACTATGGCTACACCTTC. It is translated as CASSRETNYGYTF.